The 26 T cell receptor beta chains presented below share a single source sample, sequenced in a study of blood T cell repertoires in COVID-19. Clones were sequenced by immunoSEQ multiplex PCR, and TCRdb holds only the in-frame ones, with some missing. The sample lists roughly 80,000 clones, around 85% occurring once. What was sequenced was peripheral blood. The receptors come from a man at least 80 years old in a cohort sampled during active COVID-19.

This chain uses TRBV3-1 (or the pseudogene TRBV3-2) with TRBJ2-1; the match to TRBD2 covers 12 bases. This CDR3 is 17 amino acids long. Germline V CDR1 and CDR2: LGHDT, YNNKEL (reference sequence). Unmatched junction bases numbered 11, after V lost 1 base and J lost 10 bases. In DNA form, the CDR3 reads TGTGCCAGCAGCCAAGGAGGGGCTAGCGGGGGGGCCGGAGAGCAGTTCTTC. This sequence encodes CASSQGGASGGAGEQFF.

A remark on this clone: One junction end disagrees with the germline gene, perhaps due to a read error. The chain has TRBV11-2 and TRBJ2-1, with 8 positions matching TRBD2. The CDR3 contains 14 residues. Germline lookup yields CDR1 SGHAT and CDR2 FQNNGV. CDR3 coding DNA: TGTGCCACCAGCAGGGCGGGGGGATACAATGAGCAGTTCTTC. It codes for CATSRAGGYNEQFF.

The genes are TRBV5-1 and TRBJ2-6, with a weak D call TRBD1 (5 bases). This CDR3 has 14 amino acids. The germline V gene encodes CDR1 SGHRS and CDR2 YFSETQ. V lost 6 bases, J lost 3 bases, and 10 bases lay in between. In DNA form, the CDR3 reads TGCGCCAGCAAATGGGGCTTTGGGGCCAACGTCCTGACTTTC. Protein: CASKWGFGANVLTF.

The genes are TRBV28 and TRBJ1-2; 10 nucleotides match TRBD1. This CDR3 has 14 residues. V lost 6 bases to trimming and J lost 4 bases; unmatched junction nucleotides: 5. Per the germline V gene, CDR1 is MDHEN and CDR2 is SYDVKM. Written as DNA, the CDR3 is TGTGCCAGCAGGACAGGGGGCTCCCGCTATGGCTACACCTTC. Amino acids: CASRTGGSRYGYTF.

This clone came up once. This CDR3 reads CAISDRGGHTIYF. The CDR3 nucleotides are TGTGCCATCAGTGACAGGGGAGGGCACACCATATATTTT. The chain links TRBV10-3 to TRBJ1-3, with D maybe TRBD1 (6 bases). The ends were cut back, 3 bases at V and 8 bases at J, with 11 bases in the middle. The CDR3 has 13 residues. Germline V CDR1 and CDR2: ENHRY, SYGVKD.

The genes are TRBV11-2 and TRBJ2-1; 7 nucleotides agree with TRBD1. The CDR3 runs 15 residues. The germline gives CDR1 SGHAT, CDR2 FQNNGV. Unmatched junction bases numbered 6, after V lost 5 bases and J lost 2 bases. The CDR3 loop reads CASSLDRVTYNEQFF. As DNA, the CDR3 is TGTGCCAGCAGCCTCGACAGGGTTACCTACAATGAGCAGTTCTTC.

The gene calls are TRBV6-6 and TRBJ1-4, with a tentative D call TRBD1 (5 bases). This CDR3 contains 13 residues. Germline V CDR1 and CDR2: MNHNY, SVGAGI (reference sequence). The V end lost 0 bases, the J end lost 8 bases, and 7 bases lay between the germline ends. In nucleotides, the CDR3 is TGTGCCAGCAGTTACTCAGGGGTGGAAAAACTGTTTTTT. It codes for CASSYSGVEKLFF.

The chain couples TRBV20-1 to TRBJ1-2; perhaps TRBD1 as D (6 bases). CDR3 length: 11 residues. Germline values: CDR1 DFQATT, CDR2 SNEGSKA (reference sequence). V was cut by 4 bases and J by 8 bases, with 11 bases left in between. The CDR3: CSAIQGRGYTF. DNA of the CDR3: TGCAGTGCTATACAGGGTCGCGGCTACACCTTC.

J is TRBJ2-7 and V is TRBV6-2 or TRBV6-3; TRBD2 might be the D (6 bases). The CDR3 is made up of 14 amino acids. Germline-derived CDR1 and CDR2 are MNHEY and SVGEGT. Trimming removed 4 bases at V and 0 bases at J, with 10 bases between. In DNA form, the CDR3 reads TGTGCCAGCAGTTTGCGGGGAAACTCCTACGAGCAGTACTTC. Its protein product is CASSLRGNSYEQYF.

CDR3 sequence reads: CASSLTGLAGETQYF. DNA for the CDR3: TGTGCCAGCAGCTTAACCGGACTAGCGGGGGAGACCCAGTACTTC. The V gene is TRBV7-6, the J gene TRBJ2-5; 12 bases fit TRBD2. In germline, CDR1 is SGHVS, CDR2 FNYEAQ. The ends lost 2 bases at V and 5 bases at J; junction bases unmatched: 3. This CDR3 has 15 residues.

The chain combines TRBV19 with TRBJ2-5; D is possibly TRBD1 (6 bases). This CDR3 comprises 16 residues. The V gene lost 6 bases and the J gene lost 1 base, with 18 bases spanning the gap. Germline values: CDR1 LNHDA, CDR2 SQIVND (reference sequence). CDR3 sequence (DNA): TGTGCCAGTAGCAGTATAGTGGACAGCTTCCAAGAGACCCAGTACTTC. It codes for CASSSIVDSFQETQYF.

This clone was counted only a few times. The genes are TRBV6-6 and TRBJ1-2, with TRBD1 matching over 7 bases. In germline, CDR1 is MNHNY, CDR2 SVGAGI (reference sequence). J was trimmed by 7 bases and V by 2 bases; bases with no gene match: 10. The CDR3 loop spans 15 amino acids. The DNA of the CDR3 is TGTGCCAGCAGTTACGCGCCCGAAGGGGGCATTGGCTACACCTTC. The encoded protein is CASSYAPEGGIGYTF.

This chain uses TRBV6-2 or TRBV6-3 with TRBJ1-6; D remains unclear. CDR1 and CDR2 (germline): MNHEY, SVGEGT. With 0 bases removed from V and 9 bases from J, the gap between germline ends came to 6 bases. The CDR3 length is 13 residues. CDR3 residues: CASSYSLASPLHF. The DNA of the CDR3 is TGTGCCAGCAGTTACTCGTTGGCTTCACCCCTCCACTTT.

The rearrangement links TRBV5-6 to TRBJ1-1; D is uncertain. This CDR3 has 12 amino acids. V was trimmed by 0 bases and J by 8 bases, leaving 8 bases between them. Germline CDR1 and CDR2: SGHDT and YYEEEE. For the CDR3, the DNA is TGTGCCAGCAGCTTGGGGCTCCACGAAGCTTTCTTT. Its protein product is CASSLGLHEAFF.

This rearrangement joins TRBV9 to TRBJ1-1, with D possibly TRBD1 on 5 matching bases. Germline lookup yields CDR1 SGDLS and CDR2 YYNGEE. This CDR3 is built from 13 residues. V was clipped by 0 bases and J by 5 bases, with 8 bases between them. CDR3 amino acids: CASSVEGLTEAFF. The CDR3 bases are TGTGCCAGCAGCGTAGAGGGGCTTACTGAAGCTTTCTTT.

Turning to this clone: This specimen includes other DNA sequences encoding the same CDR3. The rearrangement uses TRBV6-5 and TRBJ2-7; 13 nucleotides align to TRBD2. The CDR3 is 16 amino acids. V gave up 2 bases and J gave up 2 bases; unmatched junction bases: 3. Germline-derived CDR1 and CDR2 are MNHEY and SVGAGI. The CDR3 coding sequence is TGTGCCAGCAGTTACACGGGACTAGCGGGGACCTACGAGCAGTACTTC. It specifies CASSYTGLAGTYEQYF.

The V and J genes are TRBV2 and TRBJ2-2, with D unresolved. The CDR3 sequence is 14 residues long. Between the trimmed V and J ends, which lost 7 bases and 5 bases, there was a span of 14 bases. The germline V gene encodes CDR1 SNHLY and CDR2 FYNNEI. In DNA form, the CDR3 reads TGTGCCAGCACCCGATCGACAACAACCGGGGAGCTGTTTTTT. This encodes CASTRSTTTGELFF.

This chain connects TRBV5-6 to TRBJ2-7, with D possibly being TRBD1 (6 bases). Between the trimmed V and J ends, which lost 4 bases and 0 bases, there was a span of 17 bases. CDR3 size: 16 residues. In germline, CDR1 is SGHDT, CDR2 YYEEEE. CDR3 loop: CASSAGRDRSSYEQYV. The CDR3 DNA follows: TGTGCCAGCAGCGCCGGCCGAGACAGGAGCTCCTACGAGCAGTACGTC.

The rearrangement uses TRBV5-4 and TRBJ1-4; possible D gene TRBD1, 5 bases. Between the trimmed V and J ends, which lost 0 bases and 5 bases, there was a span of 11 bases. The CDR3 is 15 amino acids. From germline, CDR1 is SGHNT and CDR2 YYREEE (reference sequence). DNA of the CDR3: TGTGCCAGCAGCTTGGATCCAGGGCCAAATGAAAAACTGTTTTTT. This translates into CASSLDPGPNEKLFF.

The CDR3 sequence: CASALTSESYNEQFF. In nucleotides, the CDR3 is TGTGCTAGTGCCCTGACTAGCGAGTCCTACAATGAGCAGTTCTTC. The rearrangement links TRBV12-5 to TRBJ2-1, with 8 positions matching TRBD2. V lost 7 bases, J lost 1 base, and 6 bases stayed unmatched. This CDR3 spans 15 amino acids. Germline loops: CDR1 LGHNT, CDR2 FRNRAP. Full variable domain (remainder filled in from reference TRBV12-5 and TRBJ2-1): DARVTQTPRHKVTEMGQEVTMRCQPILGHNTVFWYRQTMMQGLELLAYFRNRAPLDDSGMPKDRFSAEMPDATLATLKIQPSEPRDSAVYFCASALTSESYNEQFFGPGTRLTVL.

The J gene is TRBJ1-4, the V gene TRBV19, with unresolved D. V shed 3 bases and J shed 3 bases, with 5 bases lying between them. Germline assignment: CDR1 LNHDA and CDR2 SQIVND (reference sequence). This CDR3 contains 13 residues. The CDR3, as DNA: TGTGCCAGTAGTATCAGCGCTAATGAAAAACTGTTTTTT. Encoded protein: CASSISANEKLFF.

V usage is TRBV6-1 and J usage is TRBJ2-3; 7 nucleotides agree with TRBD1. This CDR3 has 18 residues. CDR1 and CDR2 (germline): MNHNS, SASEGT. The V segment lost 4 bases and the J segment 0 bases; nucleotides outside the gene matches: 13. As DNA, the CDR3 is TGTGCCAGCAGTGGGGGGACAGAATCGTTTACTAGCACAGATACGCAGTATTTT. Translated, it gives CASSGGTESFTSTDTQYF.

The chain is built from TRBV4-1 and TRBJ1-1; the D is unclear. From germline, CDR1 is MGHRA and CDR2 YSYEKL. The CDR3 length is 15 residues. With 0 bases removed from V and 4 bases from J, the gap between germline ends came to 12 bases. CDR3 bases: TGCGCCAGCAGCCAAGAATTTTACGGTGGCACTGAAGCTTTCTTT. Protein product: CASSQEFYGGTEAFF.

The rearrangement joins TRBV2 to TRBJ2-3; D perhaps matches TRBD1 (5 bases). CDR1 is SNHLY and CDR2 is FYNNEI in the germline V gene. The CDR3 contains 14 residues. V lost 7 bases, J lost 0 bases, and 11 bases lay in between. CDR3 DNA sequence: TGTGCCAGCACCACAGGTGGGAGCACAGATACGCAGTATTTT. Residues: CASTTGGSTDTQYF. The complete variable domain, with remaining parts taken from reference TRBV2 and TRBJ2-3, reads EPEVTQTPSHQVTQMGQEVILRCVPISNHLYFYWYRQILGQKVEFLVSFYNNEISEKSEIFDDQFSVERPDGSNFTLKIRSTKLEDSAMYFCASTTGGSTDTQYFGPGTRLTVL.

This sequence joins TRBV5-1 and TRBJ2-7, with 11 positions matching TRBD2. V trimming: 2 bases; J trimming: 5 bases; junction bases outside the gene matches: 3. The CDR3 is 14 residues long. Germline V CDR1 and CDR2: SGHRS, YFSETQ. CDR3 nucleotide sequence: TGCGCCAGCAGCTTTTTAGCGGGGGGGGACGAGCAGTACGTC. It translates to CASSFLAGGDEQYV.

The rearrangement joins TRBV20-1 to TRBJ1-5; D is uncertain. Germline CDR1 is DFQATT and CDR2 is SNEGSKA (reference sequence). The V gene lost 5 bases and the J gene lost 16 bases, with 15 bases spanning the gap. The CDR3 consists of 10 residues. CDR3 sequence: CSALGPIHHF. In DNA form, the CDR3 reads TGCAGTGCTCTTGGCCCGATTCACCATTTT.